This T cell receptor (beta chain) is drawn from a study of cytomegalovirus exposure and HLA in healthy donors. PCR involved 60 Vbeta and 13 Jbeta primers. The repertoire was sequenced with immunoSEQ multiplex PCR; TCRdb's copy has only in-frame clones and lacks some. The sample lists 150,000 to 200,000 clones, around 80% occurring once. The CDR3 runs 13 residues. The V gene's germline CDR1 is LNHNV and CDR2 YYDKDF (reference sequence). Trimming pared 8 bases from V and 0 bases from J, leaving 7 bases between. The clonotype comes from a woman in her forties in good health and CMV-seronegative. This rearrangement joins TRBV15 to TRBJ2-2; D unresolved. Sequenced material: PBMCs. CDR3 protein: CATQTPNTGELFF. The CDR3 bases are TGTGCCACCCAGACTCCGAACACCGGGGAGCTGTTTTTT.